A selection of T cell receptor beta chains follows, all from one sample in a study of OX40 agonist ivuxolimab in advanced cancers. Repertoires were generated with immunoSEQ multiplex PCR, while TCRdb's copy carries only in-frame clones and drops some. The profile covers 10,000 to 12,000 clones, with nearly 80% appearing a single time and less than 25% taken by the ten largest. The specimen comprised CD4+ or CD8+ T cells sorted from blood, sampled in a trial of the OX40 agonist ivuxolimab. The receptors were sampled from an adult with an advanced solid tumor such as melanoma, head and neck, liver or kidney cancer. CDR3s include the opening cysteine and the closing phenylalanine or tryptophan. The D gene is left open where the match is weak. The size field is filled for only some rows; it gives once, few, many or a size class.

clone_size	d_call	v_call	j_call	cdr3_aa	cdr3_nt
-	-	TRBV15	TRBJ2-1	CATSYRDGAYNEQFF	TGTGCCACCAGCTACCGGGACGGGGCCTACAATGAGCAGTTCTTC
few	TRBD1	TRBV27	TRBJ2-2	CASKTGDNTGELFF	TGTGCCAGCAAGACAGGGGATAACACCGGGGAGCTGTTTTTT
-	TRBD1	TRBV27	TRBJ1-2	CASSLSTGYGYTF	TGTGCCAGCAGTTTATCGACAGGGTATGGCTACACCTTC
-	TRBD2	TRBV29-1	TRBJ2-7	CSVEIPSGRLDEQYF	TGCAGCGTTGAAATCCCCAGCGGGAGGCTGGACGAGCAGTACTTC
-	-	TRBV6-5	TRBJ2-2	CASSFHSATGELFF	TGTGCCAGCAGTTTCCATAGCGCCACCGGGGAGCTGTTTTTT
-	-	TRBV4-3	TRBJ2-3	CASSHGGSTDTQYF	TGCGCCAGCAGCCACGGCGGCTCCACAGATACGCAGTATTTT
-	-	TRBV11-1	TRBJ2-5	CASTTGAQETQYF	TGTGCCAGTACAACGGGAGCCCAAGAGACCCAGTACTTC
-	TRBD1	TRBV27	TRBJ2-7	CASSPGQGRYEQYF	TGTGCCAGCAGTCCGGGACAGGGGAGGTACGAGCAGTACTTC
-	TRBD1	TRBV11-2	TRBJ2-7	CASSMGQSSYEQYF	TGTGCCAGCAGCATGGGACAGTCTTCCTACGAGCAGTACTTC
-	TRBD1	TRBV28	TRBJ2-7	CATQQGMFYEQYF	TGTGCCACACAACAGGGGATGTTCTACGAGCAGTACTTC
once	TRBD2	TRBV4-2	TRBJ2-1	CASSQDWLAGRNEQFF	TGTGCCAGCAGCCAAGATTGGCTAGCGGGAAGGAATGAGCAGTTCTTC
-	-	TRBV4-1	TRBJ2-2	CASSQGSGSGELFF	TGCGCCAGCAGCCAAGGGTCAGGGTCCGGGGAGCTGTTTTTT
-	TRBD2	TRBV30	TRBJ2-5	CAWSVSPGGRETQYF	TGTGCCTGGAGTGTCTCCCCAGGCGGGAGGGAGACCCAGTACTTC
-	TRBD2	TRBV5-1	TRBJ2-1	CASSLRLAGVDEQFF	TGCGCCAGCAGCTTGCGTCTAGCGGGAGTTGATGAGCAGTTCTTC
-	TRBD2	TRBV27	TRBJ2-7	CASSRGLADEQYF	TGTGCCAGCAGCCGGGGACTAGCCGACGAGCAGTACTTC
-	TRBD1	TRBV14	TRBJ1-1	CASSSSGGALNTEAFF	TGTGCCAGCAGCTCGTCAGGGGGCGCGCTGAACACTGAAGCTTTCTTT
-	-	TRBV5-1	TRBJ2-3	CASDPGHRITDTQYF	TGCGCCAGCGATCCGGGACACCGTATCACAGATACGCAGTATTTT
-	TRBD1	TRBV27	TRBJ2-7	CASSLWGTGANEQYF	TGTGCCAGCAGTTTATGGGGGACAGGGGCGAACGAGCAGTACTTC
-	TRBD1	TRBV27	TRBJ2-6	CASSLEIPGQGITGANVLTF	TGTGCCAGCAGTTTAGAGATTCCGGGACAGGGAATAACCGGGGCCAACGTCCTGACTTTC
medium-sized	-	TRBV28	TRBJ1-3	CASSSRWTDVRGNTIYF	TGTGCCAGCAGTTCCCGTTGGACGGACGTTAGGGGAAACACCATATATTTT
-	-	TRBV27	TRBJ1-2	CASSPLRRGYGYTF	TGTGCCAGCAGTCCCCTCCGGAGGGGCTATGGCTACACCTTC
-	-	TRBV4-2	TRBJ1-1	CASRSNTEAFF	TGTGCCAGCAGATCCAACACTGAAGCTTTCTTT
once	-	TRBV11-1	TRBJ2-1	CASSHHGLDNEQFF	TGTGCCAGCAGCCACCATGGACTTGACAATGAGCAGTTCTTC
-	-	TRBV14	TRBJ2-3	CASSQEGRRRVTDTQYF	TGTGCCAGCAGCCAAGAAGGCAGGCGGCGTGTCACAGATACGCAGTATTTT
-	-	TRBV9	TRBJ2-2	CASSVRDPLPGELFF	TGTGCCAGCAGCGTCCGGGACCCCCTCCCGGGGGAGCTGTTTTTT
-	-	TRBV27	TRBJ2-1	CASSLYAASLGNEQFF	TGTGCCAGCAGTTTATATGCGGCTAGTCTAGGGAATGAGCAGTTCTTC
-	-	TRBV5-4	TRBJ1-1	CASSLDGRNTEAFF	TGTGCCAGCAGCTTGGACGGTCGTAACACTGAAGCTTTCTTT
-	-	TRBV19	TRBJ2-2	CASSMVVNTGELFF	TGTGCCAGTAGTATGGTGGTGAACACCGGGGAGCTGTTTTTT
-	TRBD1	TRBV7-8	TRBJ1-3	CASSARDSSFSGNTIYF	TGTGCCAGCAGCGCCCGGGACAGCAGTTTCTCTGGAAACACCATATATTTT
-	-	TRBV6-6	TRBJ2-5	CASSKTVQETQYF	TGTGCCAGCAGTAAGACAGTCCAAGAGACCCAGTACTTC
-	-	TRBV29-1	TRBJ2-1	CSVEDLPASSYNEQFF	TGCAGCGTTGAAGATCTGCCGGCGAGCTCCTACAATGAGCAGTTCTTC
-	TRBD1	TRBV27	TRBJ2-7	CASSLLGQFMSEQYF	TGTGCCAGCAGTTTATTGGGACAGTTTATGTCCGAGCAGTACTTC
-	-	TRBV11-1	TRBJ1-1	CASSLSSRMNTEAFF	TGTGCCAGCAGCTTATCTTCCCGTATGAACACTGAAGCTTTCTTT
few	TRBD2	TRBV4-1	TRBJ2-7	CASSPLATSGMGEQYF	TGCGCCAGCAGCCCCCTTGCAACTAGCGGGATGGGCGAGCAGTACTTC
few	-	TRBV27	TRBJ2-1	CASSLRAGYNEQFF	TGTGCCAGCAGTTTACGGGCAGGGTACAATGAGCAGTTCTTC
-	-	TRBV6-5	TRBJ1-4	CASGPWAGTNEKLFF	TGTGCCAGCGGACCATGGGCGGGAACTAATGAAAAACTGTTTTTT
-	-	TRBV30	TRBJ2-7	CAWKTGSYEQYF	TGTGCCTGGAAAACAGGGTCCTACGAGCAGTACTTC
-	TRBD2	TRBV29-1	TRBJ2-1	CSANEGLAGIDEQFF	TGCAGCGCCAACGAAGGCCTAGCGGGAATCGATGAGCAGTTCTTC
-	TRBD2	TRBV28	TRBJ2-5	CASKGTSGEQGTQYF	TGTGCCTCTAAAGGGACTAGCGGGGAACAGGGGACCCAGTACTTC